Described below is a single T cell receptor beta chain sequence and its context. Its cognate antigen is unknown. A TCRbeta library incorporating unique molecular identifiers was prepared. A single record per CDR3 protein comes from TCRdb applying MiXCR to the PCR reads. The table lists 610,000 or so distinct CDR3 sequences, 20% to 30% of them singletons, with 36% in the top ten. CDR1 MNHEY and CDR2 SVGAGI come from the germline V gene. The CDR3 totals 14 residues. Trimming took 0 bases from V and 5 from J, leaving 8 bases between them. The data are from a study of T-cell reconstitution after alpha-beta-depleted transplantation in children. Whole-study results and caveats: By about two months after transplant, alpha-beta T cells reportedly arose from several hundred graft clones that had expanded. It was newly produced T cells that mostly accounted for T-cell counts and diversity one year after transplant.

The source of this sequence is a boy under two years old with Wiskott-Aldrich syndrome, due to receive a stem cell transplant. Sequencing was performed on PBMCs, taken before TCRalphabeta/CD19-depleted stem cell transplant. The chain joins TRBV6-5 to TRBJ2-1; either TRBD1 or TRBD2 may fit D (5 bases each). For the CDR3, the DNA is TGTGCCAGCAGTTACTCTCGGGGCGACAATGAGCAGTTCTTC. Translation: CASSYSRGDNEQFF.